These 2 T cell receptor beta chains share one sample of origin, sequenced in a study of blood T cells in healthy people across ages. Alongside a J-beta primer mix, a sample-barcoded 5' primer served in a second PCR lasting about 7 to 11 cycles. TCRdb re-derived calls from the 5' RACE reads in MiXCR, one entry per CDR3 protein. This table holds about 930,000 distinct CDR3 sequences, roughly 28% found once. This same sample was also part of a study on T cells of mothers and their children.

The sample was blood. The receptors originated from a woman in her 40s in good health.

This clonotype was recorded at least ten times. V gene TRBV9 combines with J gene TRBJ2-7; D perhaps matches TRBD2 (6 bases). The CDR3 runs 15 residues. Trimming cost V 0 bases and J 0 bases, with 10 bases left between them. CDR1 and CDR2 from the germline V gene are SGDLS and YYNGEE. The CDR3 nucleotides read TGTGCCAGCAGCGTAGTTCCGGGGGACTCCTACGAGCAGTACTTC. Translated, it gives CASSVVPGDSYEQYF.

Notes on this clonotype: It may be a read error: a sequence one base away is much more abundant. Given the absence of the conserved phenylalanine or tryptophan at the CDR3 end, a read error is likely. V usage is TRBV28 and J usage is TRBJ1-1; D is unresolved. This CDR3 comprises 10 residues. Germline loops: CDR1 MDHEN, CDR2 SYDVKM. The ends were cut back, 4 bases at V and 3 bases at J, with 0 bases in the middle. The chain's CDR3 is CASSYTEAFL. CDR3 coding DNA: TGTGCCAGCAGTTACACTGAAGCTTTCTTG.